The sequence of this TCR beta chain was determined in a study of blood T cell repertoires in COVID-19. Study details: There were acute and convalescent COVID-19 samples, and they came from the United States, Italy and Spain.

Trimming removed 6 bases from V and 3 bases from J; junction bases left unmatched: 1. Germline V gene sequence: CDR1 ENHRY, CDR2 SYGVKD. There are 13 residues in the CDR3. In the study's own analysis: The assay estimated nucleated cells by amplifying reference gene primers. Profiled with immunoSEQ multiplex PCR; TCRdb holds only in-frame clones, not every one. D and trimming were read from the DNA, whereas the V and J calls and clone size are those reported in that table. The sample includes about 240,000 clones, about 90% of them seen just once. The V gene is TRBV10-3, the J gene TRBJ1-1; 10 nucleotides match TRBD1. Sequencing was done on a sample of peripheral blood. This clonotype was obtained from a man aged 55-75 years with acute or convalescent COVID-19. The CDR3 protein is CAIRGTGDTEAFF. The CDR3 bases are TGTGCCATCAGGGGGACAGGGGACACTGAAGCTTTCTTT.